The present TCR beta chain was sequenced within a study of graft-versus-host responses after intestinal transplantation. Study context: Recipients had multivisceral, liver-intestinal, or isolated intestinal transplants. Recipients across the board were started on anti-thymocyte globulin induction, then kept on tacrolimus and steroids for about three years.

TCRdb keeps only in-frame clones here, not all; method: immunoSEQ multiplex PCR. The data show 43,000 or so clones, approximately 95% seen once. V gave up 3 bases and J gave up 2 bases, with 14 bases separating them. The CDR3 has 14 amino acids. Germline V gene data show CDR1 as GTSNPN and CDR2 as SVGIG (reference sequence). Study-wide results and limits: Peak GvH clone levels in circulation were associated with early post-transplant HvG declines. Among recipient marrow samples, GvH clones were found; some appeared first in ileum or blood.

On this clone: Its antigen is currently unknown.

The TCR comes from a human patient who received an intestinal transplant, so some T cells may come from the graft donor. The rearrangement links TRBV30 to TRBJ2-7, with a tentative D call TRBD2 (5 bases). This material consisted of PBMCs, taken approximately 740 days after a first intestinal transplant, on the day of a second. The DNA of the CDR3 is TGTGCCTGGAGGCACTTAGCGACCCCCTACGAGCAGTACTTC. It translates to CAWRHLATPYEQYF.